In this sample, the clone carrying this T cell receptor (beta chain) turned up once. The data stem from a study of blood T cell repertoires in COVID-19. Per the germline V gene, CDR1 is LNHDA and CDR2 is SQIVND (reference sequence). This CDR3 comprises 13 residues. V shed 3 bases and J shed 5 bases, with 10 bases lying between them. TCRdb's table, derived via immunoSEQ multiplex PCR, lists solely in-frame clones and lacks some. The table shows under 95,000 clones, with roughly 84% occurring only once. The rearrangement links TRBV19 to TRBJ2-5; D is unresolved. The specimen sequenced was peripheral blood. The source is an elderly woman with active or convalescent COVID-19. CDR3 coding DNA: TGTGCCAGTAGTATCGTCTTGAGGGAGACCCAGTACTTC. Translating it yields CASSIVLRETQYF.